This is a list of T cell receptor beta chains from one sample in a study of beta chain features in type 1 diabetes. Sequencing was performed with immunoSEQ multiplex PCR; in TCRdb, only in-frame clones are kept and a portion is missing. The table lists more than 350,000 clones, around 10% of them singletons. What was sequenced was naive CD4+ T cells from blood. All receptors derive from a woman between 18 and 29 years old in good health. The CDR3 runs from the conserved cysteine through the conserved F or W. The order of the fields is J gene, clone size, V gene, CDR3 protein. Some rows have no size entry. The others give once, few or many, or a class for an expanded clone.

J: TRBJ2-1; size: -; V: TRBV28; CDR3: CASRAPKSGGSSYNEQFF
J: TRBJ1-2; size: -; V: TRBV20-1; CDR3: CRPRGDSGYTF
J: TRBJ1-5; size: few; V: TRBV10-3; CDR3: CAASERGRQPQHF
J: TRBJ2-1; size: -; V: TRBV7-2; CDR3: CASSLRVVEQFF
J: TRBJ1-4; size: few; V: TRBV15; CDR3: CATSRGGRENEKLFF
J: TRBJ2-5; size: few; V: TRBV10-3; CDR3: CAISGTEETQYF
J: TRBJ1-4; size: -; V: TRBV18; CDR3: CASRPDRDEKLFF
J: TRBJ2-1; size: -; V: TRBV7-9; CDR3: CASSLGAGGEQFF
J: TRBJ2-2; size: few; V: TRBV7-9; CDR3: CASSPGLADTGELFF
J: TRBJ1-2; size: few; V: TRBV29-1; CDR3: CSVGVRGGYTF
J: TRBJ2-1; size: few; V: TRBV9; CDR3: CASNGKTSGDNEQFF
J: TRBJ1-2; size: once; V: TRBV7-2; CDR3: CASSRRPTNYGYTF
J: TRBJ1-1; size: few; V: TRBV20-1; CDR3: CSGGADTEAFF
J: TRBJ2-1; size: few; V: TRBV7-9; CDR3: CASSLIQQRDEQFF
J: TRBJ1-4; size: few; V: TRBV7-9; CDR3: CASSRGQRANEKLFF
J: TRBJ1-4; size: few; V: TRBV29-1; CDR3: CSARQSFNEKLFF
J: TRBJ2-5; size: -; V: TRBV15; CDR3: CATSRDPSGGTQSTQYF
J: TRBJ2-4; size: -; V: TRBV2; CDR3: CASSKETGVNIQYF
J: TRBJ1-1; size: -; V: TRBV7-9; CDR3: CASSWTGLTEAFF
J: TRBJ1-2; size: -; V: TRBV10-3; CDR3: CATGTEGGYTF
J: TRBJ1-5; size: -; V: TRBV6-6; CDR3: CASHWTVRSGQPQHF
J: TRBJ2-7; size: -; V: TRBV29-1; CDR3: CSVTGTGSYYEQYF
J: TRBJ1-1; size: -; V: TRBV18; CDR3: CASSTGTYTEAFF
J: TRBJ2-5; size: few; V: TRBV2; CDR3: CASRKRQVLRETQYF
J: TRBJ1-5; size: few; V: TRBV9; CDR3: CASSVGRGQPQHF